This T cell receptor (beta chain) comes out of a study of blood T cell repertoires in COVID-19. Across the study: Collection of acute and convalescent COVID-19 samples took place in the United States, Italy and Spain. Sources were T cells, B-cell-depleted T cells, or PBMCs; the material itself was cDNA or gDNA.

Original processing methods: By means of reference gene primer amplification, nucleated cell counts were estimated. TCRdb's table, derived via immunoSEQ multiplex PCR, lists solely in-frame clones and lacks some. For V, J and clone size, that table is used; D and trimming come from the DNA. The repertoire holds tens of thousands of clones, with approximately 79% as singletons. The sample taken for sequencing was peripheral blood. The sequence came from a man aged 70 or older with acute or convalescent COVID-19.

CDR3 region: CASSPLSTRGNTIYF. CDR3 DNA: TGTGCCAGCAGCCCCCTAAGTACCCGTGGAAACACCATATATTTT. The rearrangement uses TRBV7-9 and TRBJ1-3; D gene unclear. CDR1 and CDR2 from the germline V gene are SEHNR and FQNEAQ (reference sequence). The CDR3 runs 15 residues. Trimming removed 5 bases at V and 3 bases at J, with 14 bases between.